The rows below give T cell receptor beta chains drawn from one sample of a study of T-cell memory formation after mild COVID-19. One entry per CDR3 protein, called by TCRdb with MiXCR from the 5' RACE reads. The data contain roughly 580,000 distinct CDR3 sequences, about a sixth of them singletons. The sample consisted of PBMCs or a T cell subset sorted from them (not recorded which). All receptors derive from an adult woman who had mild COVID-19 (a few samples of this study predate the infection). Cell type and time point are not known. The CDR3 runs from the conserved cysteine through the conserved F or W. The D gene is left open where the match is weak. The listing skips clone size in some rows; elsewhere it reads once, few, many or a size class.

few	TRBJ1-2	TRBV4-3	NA	CASSQDRTTLGGYTF	TGCGCCAGCAGCCAAGATCGGACCACATTGGGGGGCTACACCTTC
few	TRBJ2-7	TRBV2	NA	CASSETNRMIYEQYF	TGTGCCAGCAGTGAAACTAACAGGATGATATACGAGCAGTACTTC
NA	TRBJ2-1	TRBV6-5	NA	CASSYSKLAEQFF	TGTGCCAGCAGTTACTCGAAACTGGCGGAGCAGTTCTTC
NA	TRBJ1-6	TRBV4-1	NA	CASSQGPGVDSPLHF	TGCGCCAGCAGCCAAGGCCCAGGGGTTGATTCACCCCTCCACTTT
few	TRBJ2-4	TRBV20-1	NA	CSALSTGWEGDKNIQYF	TGCAGTGCTCTTTCAACGGGCTGGGAAGGGGACAAAAACATTCAGTACTTC
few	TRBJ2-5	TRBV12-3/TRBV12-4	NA	CASSLGRWEETQYF	TGTGCCAGCAGTTTAGGGAGATGGGAAGAGACCCAGTACTTC
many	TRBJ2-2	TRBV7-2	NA	CASSGPWGGDGELFF	TGTGCCAGCAGCGGACCATGGGGCGGGGACGGGGAGCTGTTTTTT
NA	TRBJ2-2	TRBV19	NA	CASSIRDGTGELFF	TGTGCCAGTAGTATAAGGGACGGGACCGGGGAGCTGTTTTTT
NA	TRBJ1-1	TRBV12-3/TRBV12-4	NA	CASSPRLGRTEAFF	TGTGCCAGCAGCCCCCGACTTGGGAGGACTGAAGCTTTCTTT
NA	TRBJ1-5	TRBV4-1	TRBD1	CASSQDTGGRTQPQHF	TGCGCCAGCAGCCAAGACACAGGGGGACGCACTCAGCCCCAGCATTTT
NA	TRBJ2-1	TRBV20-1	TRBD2	CSVSGTTAYNEQFF	TGCAGTGTGAGCGGGACTACGGCCTACAATGAGCAGTTCTTC
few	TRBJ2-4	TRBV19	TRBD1	CASSSATGGANIQYF	TGTGCCAGTAGTAGTGCGACAGGGGGCGCGAACATTCAGTACTTC
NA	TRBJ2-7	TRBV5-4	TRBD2	CASSLGGTSVIYEQYF	TGTGCCAGCAGCTTGGGGGGGACTAGCGTTATTTACGAGCAGTACTTC
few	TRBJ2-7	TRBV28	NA	CASSRPCF	TGTGCCAGCAGCCGCCCGTGCTTC
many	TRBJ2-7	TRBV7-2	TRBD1	CASSLRGQGSEQYF	TGTGCCAGCAGCTTACGGGGACAGGGTAGCGAGCAGTACTTC
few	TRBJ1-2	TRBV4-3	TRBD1	CASSDGRGGKDYGYTF	TGCGCCAGCAGCGATGGCAGGGGGGGCAAGGACTATGGCTACACCTTC
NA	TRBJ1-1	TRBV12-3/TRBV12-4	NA	CASRATANTEAFF	TGTGCCAGCAGGGCGACTGCTAACACTGAAGCTTTCTTT